The following is a T cell receptor beta chain sequence with its context. Its cognate antigen is unknown. These data come from a study of early T cells in non-severe SARS-CoV-2 infection. For the study at large: Sequencing of unsorted whole blood was done on bulk RNA, leaving chains unpaired. Whole-study results and caveats: VDJdb-based annotation leaned toward anti-spike CD8 responses and missed private and CD4 specificities.

The CDR3 has 13 residues. From germline, CDR1 is SGHAT and CDR2 FQNNGV. Trimming shortened V by 5 bases and J by 7 bases, and 14 bases separated the two germline ends. The TCR library protocol was used to attach unique molecular identifiers. These identifiers were attached to individual cDNA molecules. TCRdb recomputed calls from the 5' RACE reads with MiXCR, one row per CDR3 protein. The sample carries some 96,000 distinct CDR3 sequences, around 14% recorded once. Sequencing used whole blood. This chain connects TRBV11-2 to TRBJ1-1; D unresolved. The receptor comes from an adult who was a healthcare worker with PCR-confirmed SARS-CoV-2 infection or an uninfected control (not recorded which). The CDR3 DNA reads TGTGCCAGCAGCATCCAAGTGGGCTTTGAAGCTTTCTTT. Amino acid sequence: CASSIQVGFEAFF.